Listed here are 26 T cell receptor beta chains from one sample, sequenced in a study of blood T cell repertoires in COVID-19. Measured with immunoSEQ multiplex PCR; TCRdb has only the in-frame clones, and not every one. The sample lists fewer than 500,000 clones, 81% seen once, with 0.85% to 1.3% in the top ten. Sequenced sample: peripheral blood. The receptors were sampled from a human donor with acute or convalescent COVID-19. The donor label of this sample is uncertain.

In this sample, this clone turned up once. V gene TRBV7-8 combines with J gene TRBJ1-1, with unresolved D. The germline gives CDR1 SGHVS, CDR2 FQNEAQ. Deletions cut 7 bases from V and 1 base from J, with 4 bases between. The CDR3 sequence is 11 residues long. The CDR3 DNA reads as TGTGCCAGCAAGCAGAACACTGAAGCTTTCTTT. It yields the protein CASKQNTEAFF.

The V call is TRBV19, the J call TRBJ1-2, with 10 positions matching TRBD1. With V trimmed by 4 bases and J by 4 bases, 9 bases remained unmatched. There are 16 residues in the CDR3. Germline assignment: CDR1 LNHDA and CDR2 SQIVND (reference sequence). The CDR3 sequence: CASSTTGGVPVYGYTF. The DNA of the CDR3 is TGTGCCAGTAGTACGACAGGGGGCGTCCCTGTCTATGGCTACACCTTC. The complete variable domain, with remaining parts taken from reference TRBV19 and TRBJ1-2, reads DGGITQSPKYLFRKEGQNVTLSCEQNLNHDAMYWYRQDPGQGLRLIYYSQIVNDFQKGDIAEGYSVSREKKESFPLTVTSAQKNPTAFYLCASSTTGGVPVYGYTFGSGTRLTVV.

As DNA, the CDR3 is TGTGCCAGTGGCAGGGGCGAGGGGACTGAAGCTTTCTTT. Residues: CASGRGEGTEAFF. This chain connects TRBV19 to TRBJ1-1; D perhaps matches TRBD1 (6 bases). The CDR3 is 13 residues long. Trimming removed 8 bases from V and 5 bases from J, with 15 bases in between. Germline assignment: CDR1 LNHDA and CDR2 SQIVND (reference sequence). Full variable domain (rest looked up from reference TRBV19 and TRBJ1-1): DGGITQSPKYLFRKEGQNVTLSCEQNLNHDAMYWYRQDPGQGLRLIYYSQIVNDFQKGDIAEGYSVSREKKESFPLTVTSAQKNPTAFYLCASGRGEGTEAFFGQGTRLTVV.

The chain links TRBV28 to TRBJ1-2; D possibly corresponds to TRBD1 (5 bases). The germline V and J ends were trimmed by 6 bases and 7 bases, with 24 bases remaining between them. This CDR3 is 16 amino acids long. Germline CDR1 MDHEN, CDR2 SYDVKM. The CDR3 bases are TGTGCCAGCAGGCCAGGCGGGTCGGGGGGAGGGCGTGGCTACACCTTC. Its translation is CASRPGGSGGGRGYTF.

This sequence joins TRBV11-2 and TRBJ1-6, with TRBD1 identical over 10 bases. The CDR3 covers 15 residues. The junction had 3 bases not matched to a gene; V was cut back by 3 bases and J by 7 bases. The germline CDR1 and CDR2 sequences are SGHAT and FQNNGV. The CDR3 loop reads CASSLSGQGNSPLHF. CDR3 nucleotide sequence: TGTGCCAGCAGCTTGTCGGGACAGGGGAATTCACCCCTCCACTTT.

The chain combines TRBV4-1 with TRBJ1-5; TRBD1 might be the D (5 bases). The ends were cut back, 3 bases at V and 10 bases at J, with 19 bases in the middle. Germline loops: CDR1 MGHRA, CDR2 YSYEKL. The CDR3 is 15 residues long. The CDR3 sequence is CASSQSSGTYTPQHF. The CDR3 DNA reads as TGCGCCAGCAGCCAGTCTTCAGGGACTTATACCCCCCAGCATTTT.

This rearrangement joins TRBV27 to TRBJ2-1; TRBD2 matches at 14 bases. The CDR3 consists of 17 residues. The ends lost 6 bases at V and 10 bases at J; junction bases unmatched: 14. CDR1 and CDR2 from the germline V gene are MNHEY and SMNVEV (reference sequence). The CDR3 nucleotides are TGTGCCAGCAGCCCCCTAGTTGGACTAGCGGGAGGAGGCGAGCAGTTCTTC. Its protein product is CASSPLVGLAGGGEQFF.

This chain's CDR3 is CASSFTSLSSQHF. CDR3 nucleotide sequence: TGTGCCAGCAGTTTTACCTCCCTTAGTTCCCAGCATTTT. This chain links TRBV12-3 or TRBV12-4 with TRBJ1-5; D call uncertain. This CDR3 spans 13 amino acids. The ends were cut back, 3 bases at V and 11 bases at J, with 14 bases in the middle.

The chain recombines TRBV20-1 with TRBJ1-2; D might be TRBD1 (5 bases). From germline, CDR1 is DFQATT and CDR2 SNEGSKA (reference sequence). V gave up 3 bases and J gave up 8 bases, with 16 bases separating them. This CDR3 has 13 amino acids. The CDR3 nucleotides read TGCAGTGCTAGTCTTCCTGGGGGGGTCGGCTACACCTTC. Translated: CSASLPGGVGYTF.

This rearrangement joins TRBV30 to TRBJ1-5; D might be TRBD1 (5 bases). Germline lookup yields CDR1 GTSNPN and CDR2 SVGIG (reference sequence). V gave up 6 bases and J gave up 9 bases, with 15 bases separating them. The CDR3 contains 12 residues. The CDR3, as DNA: TGTGCCTGTCAAAGGGGATTGGGGCCCCAGCATTTT. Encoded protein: CACQRGLGPQHF.

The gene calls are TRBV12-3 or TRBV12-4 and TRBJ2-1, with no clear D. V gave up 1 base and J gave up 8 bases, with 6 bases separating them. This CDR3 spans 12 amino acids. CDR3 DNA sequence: TGTGCCAGCAGTTTAGGGCTCGATGAGCAGTTCTTC. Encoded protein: CASSLGLDEQFF.

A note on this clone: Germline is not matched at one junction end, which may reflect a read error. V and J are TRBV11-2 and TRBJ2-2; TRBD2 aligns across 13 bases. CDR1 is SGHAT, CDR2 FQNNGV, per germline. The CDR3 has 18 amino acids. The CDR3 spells CASTLRGTSGMGTGELFF. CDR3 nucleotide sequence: TGTGCCAGCACCTTACGAGGGACTAGCGGGATGGGCACCGGGGAGCTGTTTTTT.

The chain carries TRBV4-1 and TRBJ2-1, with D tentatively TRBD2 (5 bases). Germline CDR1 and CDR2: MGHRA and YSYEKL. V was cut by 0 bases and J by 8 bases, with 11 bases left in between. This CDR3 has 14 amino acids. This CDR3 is CASSQEASFDEQFF. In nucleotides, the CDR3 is TGCGCCAGCAGCCAAGAGGCTAGCTTCGATGAGCAGTTCTTC.

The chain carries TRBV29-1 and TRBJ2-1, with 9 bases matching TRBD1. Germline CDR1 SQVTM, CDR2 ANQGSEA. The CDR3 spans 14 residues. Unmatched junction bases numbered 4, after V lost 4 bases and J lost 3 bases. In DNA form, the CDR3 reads TGCAGCGTTGTGTGGACAGGGGTCTACAATGAGCAGTTCTTC. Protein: CSVVWTGVYNEQFF.

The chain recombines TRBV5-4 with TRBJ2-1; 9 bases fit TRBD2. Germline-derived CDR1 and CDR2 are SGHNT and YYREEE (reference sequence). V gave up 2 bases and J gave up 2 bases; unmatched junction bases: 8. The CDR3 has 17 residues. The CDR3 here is CASSFIAGVTPYNEQFF. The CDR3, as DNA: TGTGCCAGCAGCTTTATAGCGGGAGTGACTCCCTACAATGAGCAGTTCTTC.

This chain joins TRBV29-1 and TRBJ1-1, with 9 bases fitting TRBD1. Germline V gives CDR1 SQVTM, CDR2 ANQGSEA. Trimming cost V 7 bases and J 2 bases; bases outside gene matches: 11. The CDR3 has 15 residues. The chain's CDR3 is CSGALGTGRNTEAFF. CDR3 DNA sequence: TGCAGCGGTGCCCTCGGGACAGGGAGAAACACTGAAGCTTTCTTT.

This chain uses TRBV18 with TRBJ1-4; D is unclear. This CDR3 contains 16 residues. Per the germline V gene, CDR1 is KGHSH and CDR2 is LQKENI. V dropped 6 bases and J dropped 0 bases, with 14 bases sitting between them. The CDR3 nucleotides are TGTGCCAGCTCTATCGGGCGGGGATCAACTAATGAAAAACTGTTTTTT. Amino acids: CASSIGRGSTNEKLFF.

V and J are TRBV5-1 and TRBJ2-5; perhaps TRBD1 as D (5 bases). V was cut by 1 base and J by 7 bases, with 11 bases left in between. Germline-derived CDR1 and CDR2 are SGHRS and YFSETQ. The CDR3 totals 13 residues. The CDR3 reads CASSLLQDATQYF. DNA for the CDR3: TGCGCCAGCAGCTTGTTACAGGACGCGACCCAGTACTTC.

In nucleotides, the CDR3 is TGTGCCAGCAGACTCGACAGGGGCTCTGGGGCCAACGTCCTGACTTTC. Encoded protein: CASRLDRGSGANVLTF. This chain links TRBV5-8 with TRBJ2-6; 8 bases fit TRBD1. Looked up from germline, CDR1 is SGHTS and CDR2 is YDEGEE. V lost 5 bases to trimming and J lost 0 bases; unmatched junction nucleotides: 4. CDR3 length: 16 residues.

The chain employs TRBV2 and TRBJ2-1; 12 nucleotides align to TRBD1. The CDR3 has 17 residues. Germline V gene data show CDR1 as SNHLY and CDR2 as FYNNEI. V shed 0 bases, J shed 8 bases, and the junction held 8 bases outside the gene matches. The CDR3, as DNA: TGTGCCAGCAGTGAAGCGCAGGGACAGGGGGCGTGGTATGAGCAGTTCTTC. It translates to CASSEAQGQGAWYEQFF.

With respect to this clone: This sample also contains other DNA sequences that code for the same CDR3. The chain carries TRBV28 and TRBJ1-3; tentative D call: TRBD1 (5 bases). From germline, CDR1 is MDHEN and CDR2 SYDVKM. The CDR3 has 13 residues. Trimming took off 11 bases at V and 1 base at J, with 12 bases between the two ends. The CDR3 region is CASRPGSGNTIYF. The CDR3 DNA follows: TGTGCCTCCCGACCAGGGTCTGGAAACACCATATATTTT.

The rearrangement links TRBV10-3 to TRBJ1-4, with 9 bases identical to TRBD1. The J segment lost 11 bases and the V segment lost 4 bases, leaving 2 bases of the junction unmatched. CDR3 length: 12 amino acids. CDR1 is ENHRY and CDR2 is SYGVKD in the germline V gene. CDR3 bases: TGTGCCATCAGTGGGGACAGGGAGAAACTGTTTTTT. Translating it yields CAISGDREKLFF.

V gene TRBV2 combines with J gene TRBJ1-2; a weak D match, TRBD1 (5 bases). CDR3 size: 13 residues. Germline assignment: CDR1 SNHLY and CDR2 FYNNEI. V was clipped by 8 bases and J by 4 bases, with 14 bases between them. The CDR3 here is CASEHQGLYGYTF. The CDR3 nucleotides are TGTGCCAGCGAGCACCAGGGCCTCTATGGCTACACCTTC.

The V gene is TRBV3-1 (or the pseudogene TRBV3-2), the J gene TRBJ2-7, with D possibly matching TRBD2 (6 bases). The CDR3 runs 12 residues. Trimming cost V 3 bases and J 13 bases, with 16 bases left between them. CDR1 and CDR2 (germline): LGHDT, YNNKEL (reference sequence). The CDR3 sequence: CASSQGRRGLYF. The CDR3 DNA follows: TGTGCCAGCAGCCAGGGACGTCGGGGGTTATACTTC.

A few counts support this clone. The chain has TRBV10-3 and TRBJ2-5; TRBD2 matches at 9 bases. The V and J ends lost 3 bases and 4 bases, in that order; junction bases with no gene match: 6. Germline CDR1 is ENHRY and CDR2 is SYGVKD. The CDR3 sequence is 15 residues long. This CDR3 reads CAISDPAGGGETQYF. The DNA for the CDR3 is TGTGCCATCAGTGATCCGGCGGGAGGGGGAGAGACCCAGTACTTC.

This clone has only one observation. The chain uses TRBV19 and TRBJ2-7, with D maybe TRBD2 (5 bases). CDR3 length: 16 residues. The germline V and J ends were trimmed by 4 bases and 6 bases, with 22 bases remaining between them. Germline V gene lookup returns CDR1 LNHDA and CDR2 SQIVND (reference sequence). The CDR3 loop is CASSTQGPGIGREQYF. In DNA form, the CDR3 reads TGTGCCAGTAGTACCCAAGGACCGGGAATTGGACGCGAGCAGTACTTC.